This T cell receptor (beta chain) was identified during a study of beta chain features in type 1 diabetes. This clone was detected a few times. The CDR3 length is 14 residues. The V and J ends lost 5 bases and 3 bases respectively, with 14 bases between them. Germline CDR1 is MDHEN and CDR2 is SYDVKM. The isolated RNA, all of it, was reverse transcribed, so expressed TCRB transcripts were what got sequenced. Reads from naive, central memory and regulatory T cell samples averaged about 3.3 million. The data were produced by immunoSEQ multiplex PCR, yet TCRdb's version contains in-frame clones alone and is incomplete. The repertoire consists of 680,000 or so clones, with roughly 15% occurring once and the leading ten covering about 0.097%.

The receptor was derived from a man younger than 35 in good health. The V gene is TRBV28, the J gene TRBJ2-7, with D hard to call. Sequencing was done on a sample of naive CD4+ T cells from blood. As DNA, the CDR3 is TGTGCCAGCAGTCTCAATTCTCAACTCTACGAGCAGTACTTC. Encoded protein: CASSLNSQLYEQYF.